Listed below are T cell receptor beta chains from one sample, sequenced in a study of CD8 T cells in ankylosing spondylitis. TCRdb fed the 5' RACE reads into MiXCR, producing one record per CDR3 protein. The sample carries 750,000 to 850,000 distinct CDR3 sequences, approximately 10% recorded once. The sequenced material came from blood, either unsorted or a sorted T cell fraction (not recorded which). The receptors here all came from a male donor with ankylosing spondylitis. Both conserved end residues are trimmed from each CDR3.

>TRBV7-2
ASSFDPGGHGYT
>TRBV20-1
SARLGTLLNEQF
>TRBV4-1
ASSQAGGPIEQF
>TRBV29-1
SVGVNREGEQY
>TRBV30
AWSAVDTQY
>TRBV12-3/TRBV12-4
ASMLIYQETQY
>TRBV5-6
ASSLPPAETQY
>TRBV4-3
ASSPLGGQNIQY
>TRBV29-1
SVATGGAGANVLT
>TRBV20-1
SARDAGSGFTDTQY
>TRBV20-1
SATDRVSEAF
>TRBV12-3/TRBV12-4
ASSVGQPQH
>TRBV10-3
ASRRFDGGYEQY
>TRBV20-1
SAEREAGEQY
>TRBV2
ASSLSSGAFNEQF
>TRBV20-1
SARYRAAEQY
>TRBV6-1
ASSQSAPYEQY
>TRBV5-1
ASSLDSVNTEAF
>TRBV5-1
ASSVTRSYEQY
>TRBV5-5
ASSFAVLSSGNTIY